This TCR beta chain was retrieved from a study of cytomegalovirus exposure and HLA in healthy donors. The PCR had 60 Vbeta and 13 Jbeta primers. Assay used: immunoSEQ multiplex PCR; TCRdb lists only in-frame clones, some missing. Of around 100,000 clones in the sample, 65% to 75% were seen once. Germline V lookup: CDR1 SQVTM, CDR2 ANQGSEA. V lost 0 bases and J lost 4, with 9 bases in between. The CDR3 totals 13 residues. Healthy bone marrow donors made up the donor group. Donors were ostensibly healthy at sampling, although undocumented immune exposures were probable. This clone came up a few times. Input material: PBMCs. J is TRBJ1-1 and V is TRBV29-1; tentatively, D is TRBD1 (6 bases). The TCR sequence derives from a woman aged 40-49 years in good health and CMV-seropositive. The CDR3 reads CSVEEGGGTEAFF. CDR3 in DNA: TGCAGCGTTGAAGAGGGAGGGGGCACTGAAGCTTTCTTT.